A selection of T cell receptor beta chains follows, all from one sample in a study of T cells in Graves' hyperthyroidism and ophthalmopathy. Via MiXCR, TCRdb re-called the multiplex PCR reads, giving one row per CDR3 protein. The sample carries roughly 580,000 distinct CDR3 sequences, approximately 13% recorded once. The material sequenced was blood. Receptors originate from a woman aged 25 to 39 with Graves' hyperthyroidism that later progressed to Graves' ophthalmopathy. Each CDR3 is given with its conserved first and last residue. The D gene is left open where the match is weak. Clone size is given for some rows only: seen once, a few or many times, or a class if the clone is expanded.

CDR3: CASRDRGDDEQFF
DNA: TGCGCCAGCAGGGACAGGGGGGACGATGAGCAGTTCTTC
J: TRBJ2-1
size: -
D: TRBD1
V: TRBV5-1

CDR3: CSARAPGLGGQPQHF
DNA: TGCAGTGCTAGAGCGCCGGGACTGGGGGGTCAGCCCCAGCATTTT
J: TRBJ1-5
size: -
D: -
V: TRBV20-1

CDR3: CASSSAGGREEETQYF
DNA: TGTGCCAGCAGCTCAGCGGGCGGACGGGAGGAAGAGACCCAGTACTTC
J: TRBJ2-5
size: -
D: TRBD2
V: TRBV11-3

CDR3: CASSQEADSYEQYF
DNA: TGTGCCAGCAGCCAAGAAGCGGACTCCTACGAGCAGTACTTC
J: TRBJ2-7
size: -
D: -
V: TRBV4-2

CDR3: CASSQEGQGGSEAFF
DNA: TGTGCCAGCAGCCAAGAAGGACAGGGAGGATCTGAAGCTTTCTTT
J: TRBJ1-1
size: -
D: TRBD1
V: TRBV3-1

CDR3: CASSLVTYNEQFF
DNA: TGTGCCAGCAGTTTAGTCACCTACAATGAGCAGTTCTTC
J: TRBJ2-1
size: many
D: -
V: TRBV12-3/TRBV12-4

CDR3: CASQISGSGANVLTF
DNA: TGTGCCAGTCAGATCTCAGGCTCTGGGGCCAACGTCCTGACTTTC
J: TRBJ2-6
size: few
D: -
V: TRBV19

CDR3: CASRPVEDGYGYTF
DNA: TGTGCCAGCAGGCCCGTCGAGGACGGGTATGGCTACACCTTC
J: TRBJ1-2
size: -
D: -
V: TRBV6-1

CDR3: CASRLSGSTDTQYF
DNA: TGTGCCAGCAGACTTAGCGGGAGCACAGATACGCAGTATTTT
J: TRBJ2-3
size: many
D: TRBD2
V: TRBV2

CDR3: CASTLQQGTQETQYF
DNA: TGTGCCAGCACCCTACAACAGGGGACCCAAGAGACCCAGTACTTC
J: TRBJ2-5
size: -
D: TRBD1
V: TRBV12-3/TRBV12-4

CDR3: CASSTMLPGTEAFF
DNA: TGTGCCAGCAGCACAATGCTTCCGGGCACTGAAGCTTTCTTT
J: TRBJ1-1
size: many
D: -
V: TRBV7-3

CDR3: CASGLIQGGSREQFF
DNA: TGTGCTAGTGGTTTGATCCAAGGGGGATCCCGGGAGCAGTTCTTC
J: TRBJ2-1
size: many
D: -
V: TRBV12-5

CDR3: CASSYSPMEQYF
DNA: TGTGCCAGCAGCTATTCCCCCATGGAGCAGTACTTC
J: TRBJ2-7
size: few
D: -
V: TRBV28

CDR3: CASRPLLRTGIDGYTF
DNA: TGTGCCAGCAGGCCCCTCCTCAGGACAGGGATCGATGGCTACACCTTC
J: TRBJ1-2
size: many
D: TRBD1
V: TRBV28

CDR3: CASSEVGQGNTGELFF
DNA: TGTGCCAGCAGTGAAGTAGGGCAGGGGAACACCGGGGAGCTGTTTTTT
J: TRBJ2-2
size: many
D: -
V: TRBV6-1

CDR3: CASSPDGQGTSNYGYTF
DNA: TGTGCCAGCTCACCAGACGGACAGGGGACGTCTAACTATGGCTACACCTTC
J: TRBJ1-2
size: many
D: TRBD1
V: TRBV18

CDR3: CASSAGTIQYF
DNA: TGTGCCAGCAGTGCAGGGACCATTCAGTACTTC
J: TRBJ2-4
size: -
D: -
V: TRBV6-1

CDR3: CASSPPQAGIEQYF
DNA: TGCGCCAGCAGCCCTCCCCAAGCCGGGATCGAGCAGTACTTC
J: TRBJ2-7
size: many
D: -
V: TRBV5-1

CDR3: CASSVTGGGETEAFF
DNA: TGTGCCAGTAGTGTGACAGGGGGGGGAGAAACTGAAGCTTTCTTT
J: TRBJ1-1
size: few
D: TRBD1
V: TRBV19

CDR3: CASSPDRTTDTQYF
DNA: TGTGCCAGCTCACCCGACCGCACTACCGATACGCAGTATTTT
J: TRBJ2-3
size: many
D: -
V: TRBV18

CDR3: CASSVQGHEQYF
DNA: TGTGCCAGCAGTGTCCAGGGCCACGAGCAGTACTTC
J: TRBJ2-7
size: many
D: -
V: TRBV27

CDR3: CASRRTSGRSLGRSREQYF
DNA: TGTGCCAGCAGGCGGACTAGCGGGAGATCTCTGGGTAGGTCGCGCGAGCAGTACTTC
J: TRBJ2-7
size: many
D: TRBD2
V: TRBV28

CDR3: CASSSRQGRSGANVLTF
DNA: TGTGCCAGCAGCTCAAGACAGGGAAGGTCTGGGGCCAACGTCCTGACTTTC
J: TRBJ2-6
size: many
D: TRBD1
V: TRBV12-3/TRBV12-4

CDR3: CASSRLPGLAGVSYEQYF
DNA: TGTGCCAGCAGTCGACTCCCGGGACTAGCGGGGGTCTCCTACGAGCAGTACTTC
J: TRBJ2-7
size: few
D: TRBD2
V: TRBV6-1

CDR3: CASSPSRGQGGGYTF
DNA: TGTGCCAGCAGCCCCTCGAGAGGACAGGGGGGCGGCTACACCTTC
J: TRBJ1-2
size: many
D: TRBD1
V: TRBV7-3

CDR3: CASSYTGASEKLFF
DNA: TGTGCCAGCAGTTACACTGGGGCTAGTGAAAAACTGTTTTTT
J: TRBJ1-4
size: many
D: -
V: TRBV6-5

CDR3: CASSQDLPGQQRTEAFF
DNA: TGTGCCAGCAGCCAAGATCTCCCGGGACAACAGAGAACTGAAGCTTTCTTT
J: TRBJ1-1
size: few
D: -
V: TRBV4-2

CDR3: CAWSVHGRGDTQYF
DNA: TGTGCCTGGAGTGTACATGGGAGAGGAGATACGCAGTATTTT
J: TRBJ2-3
size: many
D: -
V: TRBV30

CDR3: CASSLETVLLDTEAFF
DNA: TGTGCCAGCAGTCTTGAGACAGTACTCCTGGACACTGAAGCTTTCTTT
J: TRBJ1-1
size: -
D: -
V: TRBV6-2/TRBV6-3

CDR3: CASRRSLFEAFF
DNA: TGTGCCAGCAGAAGAAGCCTGTTTGAAGCTTTCTTT
J: TRBJ1-1
size: many
D: -
V: TRBV6-2/TRBV6-3

CDR3: CASSVRVLLHSNNEQFF
DNA: TGTGCCAGCAGTGTCCGCGTCCTACTACATTCCAACAATGAGCAGTTCTTC
J: TRBJ2-1
size: many
D: -
V: TRBV12-3/TRBV12-4

CDR3: CASSPLDSYEQYF
DNA: TGTGCCAGCTCACCTCTCGACAGCTACGAGCAGTACTTC
J: TRBJ2-7
size: few
D: -
V: TRBV18

CDR3: CAGRDLGETQYF
DNA: TGTGCCGGCCGGGACCTGGGAGAGACCCAGTACTTC
J: TRBJ2-5
size: many
D: -
V: TRBV30

CDR3: CASSLRSGTGSNYGYTF
DNA: TGTGCCAGCAGTCTACGCTCCGGGACAGGATCTAACTATGGCTACACCTTC
J: TRBJ1-2
size: -
D: TRBD1
V: TRBV4-2

CDR3: CATESTEWAEAFF
DNA: TGTGCCACCGAGAGCACAGAATGGGCTGAAGCTTTCTTT
J: TRBJ1-1
size: few
D: -
V: TRBV7-9

CDR3: CASSRRTSGMVNTGELFF
DNA: TGTGCCAGTAGTCGGAGGACTAGCGGGATGGTGAACACCGGGGAGCTGTTTTTT
J: TRBJ2-2
size: many
D: TRBD2
V: TRBV19

CDR3: CASSSPVRNQPQHF
DNA: TGTGCCAGCAGTTCGCCGGTCCGCAATCAGCCCCAGCATTTT
J: TRBJ1-5
size: many
D: -
V: TRBV27

CDR3: CASSLELQGANGYTF
DNA: TGTGCCAGCAGCTTAGAATTGCAGGGGGCGAATGGCTACACCTTC
J: TRBJ1-2
size: -
D: TRBD1
V: TRBV11-3

CDR3: CASSDPRHRASTDTQYF
DNA: TGTGCCAGCAGCGACCCACGTCACCGGGCCAGCACAGATACGCAGTATTTT
J: TRBJ2-3
size: few
D: -
V: TRBV11-3

CDR3: CATSTSRVNYGYAF
DNA: TGTGCCACCTCAACCTCCAGGGTAAACTATGGCTACGCCTTC
J: TRBJ1-2
size: few
D: -
V: TRBV27

CDR3: CAWSVTGYEQYF
DNA: TGTGCCTGGAGTGTGACAGGCTACGAGCAGTACTTC
J: TRBJ2-7
size: many
D: -
V: TRBV30

CDR3: CATSSFPGPSGTYEQYF
DNA: TGTGCCACCAGCAGTTTTCCCGGACCTAGCGGAACCTACGAGCAGTACTTC
J: TRBJ2-7
size: many
D: TRBD2
V: TRBV15

CDR3: CASSYLGQKQYNEQFF
DNA: TGTGCCAGCAGTTACCTCGGACAGAAACAATACAATGAGCAGTTCTTC
J: TRBJ2-1
size: -
D: -
V: TRBV6-6

CDR3: CSARAFQGSYNEQFF
DNA: TGCAGTGCTAGAGCTTTTCAGGGTTCCTACAATGAGCAGTTCTTC
J: TRBJ2-1
size: many
D: -
V: TRBV20-1

CDR3: CASSKGSNSPLHF
DNA: TGCGCCAGCAGTAAGGGCAGTAATTCACCCCTCCACTTT
J: TRBJ1-6
size: many
D: -
V: TRBV10-1

CDR3: CASSSGQGSHGYTF
DNA: TGCGCCAGCAGCTCGGGACAGGGGTCCCATGGCTACACCTTC
J: TRBJ1-2
size: few
D: TRBD1
V: TRBV5-1

CDR3: CASSLGTSGSPYNEQFF
DNA: TGCGCCAGCAGCCTAGGGACTAGCGGGAGTCCTTACAATGAGCAGTTCTTC
J: TRBJ2-1
size: few
D: TRBD2
V: TRBV5-1

CDR3: CPEVSEQYF
DNA: TGTCCCGAGGTTAGCGAGCAGTACTTC
J: TRBJ2-7
size: few
D: -
V: TRBV28

CDR3: CASSLEPDEAFF
DNA: TGTGCCAGCAGCTTGGAGCCAGATGAAGCTTTCTTT
J: TRBJ1-1
size: many
D: -
V: TRBV5-4

CDR3: CASARSGETQYF
DNA: TGTGCCAGCGCCCGCTCGGGAGAGACCCAGTACTTC
J: TRBJ2-5
size: -
D: -
V: TRBV3-1

CDR3: CASSFGGGYNEQFF
DNA: TGCGCCAGCAGCTTCGGGGGGGGGTACAATGAGCAGTTCTTC
J: TRBJ2-1
size: few
D: TRBD2
V: TRBV5-1

CDR3: CASSTITGVGELFF
DNA: TGTGCCAGCAGTACCATCACAGGAGTCGGGGAGCTGTTTTTT
J: TRBJ2-2
size: many
D: -
V: TRBV2

CDR3: CASSLGWAEQETQYF
DNA: TGCGCCAGCAGCTTAGGGTGGGCGGAGCAAGAGACCCAGTACTTC
J: TRBJ2-5
size: few
D: -
V: TRBV5-1

CDR3: CASSLGGQSTDTQYF
DNA: TGTGCCAGCAGTTTAGGGGGCCAGAGCACAGATACGCAGTATTTT
J: TRBJ2-3
size: -
D: -
V: TRBV12-3/TRBV12-4

CDR3: CASSLGLAGAGANVLTF
DNA: TGTGCCAGCAGCCTCGGACTAGCGGGAGCTGGGGCCAACGTCCTGACTTTC
J: TRBJ2-6
size: -
D: TRBD2
V: TRBV7-8

CDR3: CASSPTRTDTQYF
DNA: TGTGCCAGCTCACCAACCCGCACAGATACGCAGTATTTT
J: TRBJ2-3
size: many
D: -
V: TRBV5-5

CDR3: CASGDSGEAFF
DNA: TGTGCCAGCGGCGACAGTGGTGAAGCTTTCTTT
J: TRBJ1-1
size: few
D: -
V: TRBV7-2

CDR3: CASSAPLDSPLHF
DNA: TGTGCCAGCAGTGCCCCACTGGATTCACCCCTCCACTTT
J: TRBJ1-6
size: many
D: -
V: TRBV2

CDR3: CASSFGTSGRAFDEQFF
DNA: TGTGCCAGCAGCTTCGGGACTAGCGGGAGGGCCTTCGATGAGCAGTTCTTC
J: TRBJ2-1
size: many
D: TRBD2
V: TRBV2

CDR3: CASRQPRLAGEGSEQYF
DNA: TGTGCCAGCCGCCAGCCGAGACTAGCGGGAGAGGGGTCCGAGCAGTACTTC
J: TRBJ2-7
size: many
D: TRBD2
V: TRBV28